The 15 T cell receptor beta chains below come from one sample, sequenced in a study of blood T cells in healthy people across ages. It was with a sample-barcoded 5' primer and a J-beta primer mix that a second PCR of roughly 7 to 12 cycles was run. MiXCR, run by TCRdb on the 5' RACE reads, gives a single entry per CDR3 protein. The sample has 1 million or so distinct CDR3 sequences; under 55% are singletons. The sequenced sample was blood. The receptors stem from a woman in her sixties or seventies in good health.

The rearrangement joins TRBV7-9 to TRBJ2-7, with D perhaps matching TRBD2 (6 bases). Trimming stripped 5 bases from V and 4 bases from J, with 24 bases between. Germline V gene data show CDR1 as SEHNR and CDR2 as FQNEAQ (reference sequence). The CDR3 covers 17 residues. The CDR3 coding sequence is TGTGCCAGCAGCGACAAGACTAGTAGCCTCTTCGAGTACGAGCAGTACTTC. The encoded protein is CASSDKTSSLFEYEQYF.

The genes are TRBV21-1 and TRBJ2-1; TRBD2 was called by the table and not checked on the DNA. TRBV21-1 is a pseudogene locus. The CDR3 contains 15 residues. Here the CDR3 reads CASTPSASRYNEQFF. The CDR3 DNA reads TGTGCCAGCACCCCTAGCGCCTCCAGGTACAATGAGCAGTTCTTC.

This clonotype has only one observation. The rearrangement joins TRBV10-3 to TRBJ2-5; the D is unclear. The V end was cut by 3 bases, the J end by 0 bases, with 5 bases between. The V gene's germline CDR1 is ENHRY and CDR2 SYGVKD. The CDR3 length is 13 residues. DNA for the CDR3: TGTGCCATCAGTGATGAGTACCAAGAGACCCAGTACTTC. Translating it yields CAISDEYQETQYF.

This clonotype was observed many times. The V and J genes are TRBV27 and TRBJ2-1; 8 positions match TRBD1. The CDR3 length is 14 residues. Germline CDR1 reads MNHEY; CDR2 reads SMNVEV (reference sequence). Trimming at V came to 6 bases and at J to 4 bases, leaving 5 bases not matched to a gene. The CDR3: CASRPGTGYNEQFF. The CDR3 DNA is TGTGCCAGCAGACCCGGGACAGGTTACAATGAGCAGTTCTTC.

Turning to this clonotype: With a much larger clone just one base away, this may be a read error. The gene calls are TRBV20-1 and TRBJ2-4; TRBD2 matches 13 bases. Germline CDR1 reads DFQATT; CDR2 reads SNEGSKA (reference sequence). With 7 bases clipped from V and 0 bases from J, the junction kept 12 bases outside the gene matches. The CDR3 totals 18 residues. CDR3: CSVDPFTSGRAAKNIQYF. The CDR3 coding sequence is TGCAGTGTTGATCCTTTTACTAGCGGGAGGGCAGCCAAAAACATTCAGTACTTC.

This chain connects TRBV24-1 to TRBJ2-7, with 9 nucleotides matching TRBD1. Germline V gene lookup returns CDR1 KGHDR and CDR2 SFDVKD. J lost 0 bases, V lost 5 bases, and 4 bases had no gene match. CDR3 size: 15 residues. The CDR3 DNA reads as TGTGCCACCAGTGCCTCGACAGGGGGCTCCTACGAGCAGTACTTC. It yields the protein CATSASTGGSYEQYF.

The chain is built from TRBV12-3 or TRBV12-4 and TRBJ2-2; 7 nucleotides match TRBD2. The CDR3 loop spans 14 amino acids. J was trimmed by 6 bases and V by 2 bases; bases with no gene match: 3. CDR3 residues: CASSLRTSAGELFF. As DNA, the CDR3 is TGTGCCAGCAGTTTACGAACTAGCGCCGGGGAGCTGTTTTTT.

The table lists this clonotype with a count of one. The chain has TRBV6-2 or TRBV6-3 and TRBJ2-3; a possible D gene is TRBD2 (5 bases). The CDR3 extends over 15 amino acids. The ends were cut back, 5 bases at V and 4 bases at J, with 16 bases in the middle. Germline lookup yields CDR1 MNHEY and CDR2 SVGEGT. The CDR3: CASSESAEPADTQYF. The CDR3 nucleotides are TGTGCCAGCAGTGAGTCAGCGGAACCTGCAGATACGCAGTATTTT.

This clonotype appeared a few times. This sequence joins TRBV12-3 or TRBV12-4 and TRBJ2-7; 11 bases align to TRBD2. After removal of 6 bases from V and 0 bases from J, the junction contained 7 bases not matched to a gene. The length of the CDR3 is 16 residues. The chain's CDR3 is CASSPHTSGSSYEQYF. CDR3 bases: TGTGCCAGCAGCCCCCACACTAGCGGGAGCTCCTACGAGCAGTACTTC.

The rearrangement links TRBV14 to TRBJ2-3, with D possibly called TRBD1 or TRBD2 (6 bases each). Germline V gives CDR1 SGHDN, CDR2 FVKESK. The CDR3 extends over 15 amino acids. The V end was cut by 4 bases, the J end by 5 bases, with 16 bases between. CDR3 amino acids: CASSPPGALGDTQYF. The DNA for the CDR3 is TGTGCCAGCAGCCCACCGGGGGCCCTCGGAGATACGCAGTATTTT.

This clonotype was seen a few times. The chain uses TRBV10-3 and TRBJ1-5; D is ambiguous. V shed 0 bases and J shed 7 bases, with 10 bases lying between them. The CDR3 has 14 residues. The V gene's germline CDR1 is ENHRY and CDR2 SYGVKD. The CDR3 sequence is CAISESGEGQPQHF. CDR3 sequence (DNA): TGTGCCATCAGTGAGTCCGGGGAAGGGCAGCCCCAGCATTTT.

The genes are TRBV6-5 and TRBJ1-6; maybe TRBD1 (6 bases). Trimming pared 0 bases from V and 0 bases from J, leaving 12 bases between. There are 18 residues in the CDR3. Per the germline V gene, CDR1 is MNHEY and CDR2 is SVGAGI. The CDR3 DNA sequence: TGTGCCAGCAGTTACTCTGGGGGGCCTAGCTCCTATAATTCACCCCTCCACTTT. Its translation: CASSYSGGPSSYNSPLHF.

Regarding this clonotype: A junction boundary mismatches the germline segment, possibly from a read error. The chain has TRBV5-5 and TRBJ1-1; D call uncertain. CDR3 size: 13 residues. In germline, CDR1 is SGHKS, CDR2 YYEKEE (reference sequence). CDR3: CVSSLIDDTEAFF. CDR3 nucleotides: TGTGTCAGCAGCTTGATTGACGACACTGAAGCTTTCTTT.

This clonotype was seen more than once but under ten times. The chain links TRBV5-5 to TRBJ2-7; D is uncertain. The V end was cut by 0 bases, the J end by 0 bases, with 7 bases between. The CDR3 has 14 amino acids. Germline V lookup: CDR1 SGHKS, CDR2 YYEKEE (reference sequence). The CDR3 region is CASSLGVISYEQYF. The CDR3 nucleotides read TGTGCCAGCAGCTTGGGGGTGATCTCCTACGAGCAGTACTTC.

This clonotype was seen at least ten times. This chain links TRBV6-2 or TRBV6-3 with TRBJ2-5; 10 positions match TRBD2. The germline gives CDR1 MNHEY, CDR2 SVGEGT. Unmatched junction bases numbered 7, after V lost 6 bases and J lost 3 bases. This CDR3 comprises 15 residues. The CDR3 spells CASSHRTSGKETQYF. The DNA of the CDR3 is TGTGCCAGCAGCCACAGAACTAGCGGGAAAGAGACCCAGTACTTC.